The rows below give T cell receptor beta chains drawn from one sample of a study of blood T cell repertoires in COVID-19. Generated by immunoSEQ multiplex PCR, the TCRdb table keeps only in-frame clones and is missing some. The data hold around 270,000 clones, with more than 70% observed a single time. The sequencing sample was made of peripheral blood. These receptors all come from a woman in her forties or fifties with acute or convalescent COVID-19. CDR3s leave out the opening cysteine and the closing phenylalanine or tryptophan. The order of the fields is V gene, J gene, CDR3 protein.

v_gene: TRBV6-5
j_gene: TRBJ2-7
CDR3aa: ASSRGPFFYEQY

v_gene: TRBV5-1
j_gene: TRBJ1-1
CDR3aa: ASSFIRGGGGTEAF

v_gene: TRBV28
j_gene: TRBJ2-3
CDR3aa: ASSPGQKRTDTQY

v_gene: TRBV6-5
j_gene: TRBJ2-7
CDR3aa: ASRRTGSSYEQY

v_gene: TRBV19
j_gene: TRBJ1-1
CDR3aa: ASRTGARTEAF

v_gene: TRBV7-9
j_gene: TRBJ2-7
CDR3aa: ASSSEAWEQY

v_gene: TRBV2
j_gene: TRBJ2-3
CDR3aa: ASSGASSADTQY

v_gene: TRBV7-6
j_gene: TRBJ2-1
CDR3aa: ASSFQVSSYNEQF

v_gene: TRBV6-5
j_gene: TRBJ2-7
CDR3aa: ASSRTSGTYEQY

v_gene: TRBV5-5
j_gene: TRBJ1-1
CDR3aa: ASSRDREATEAF